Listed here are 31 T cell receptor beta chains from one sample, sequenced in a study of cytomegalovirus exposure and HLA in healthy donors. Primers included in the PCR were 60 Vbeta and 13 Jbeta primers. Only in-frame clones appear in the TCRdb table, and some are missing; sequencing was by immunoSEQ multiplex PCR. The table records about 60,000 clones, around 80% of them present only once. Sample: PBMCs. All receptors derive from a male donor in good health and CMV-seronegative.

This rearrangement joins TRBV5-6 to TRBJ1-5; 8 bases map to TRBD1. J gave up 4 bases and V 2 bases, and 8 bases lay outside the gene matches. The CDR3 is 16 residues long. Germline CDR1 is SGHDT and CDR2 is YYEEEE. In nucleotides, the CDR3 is TGTGCCAGCAGCTTAGGGGTGGGACAGGCAAATCAGCCCCAGCATTTT. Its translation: CASSLGVGQANQPQHF.

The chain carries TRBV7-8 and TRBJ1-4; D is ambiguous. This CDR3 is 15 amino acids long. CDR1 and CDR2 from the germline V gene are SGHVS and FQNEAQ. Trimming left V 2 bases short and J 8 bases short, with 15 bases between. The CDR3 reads CASSLPRGREEKLFF. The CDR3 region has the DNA TGTGCCAGCAGCTTACCCCGAGGGCGGGAGGAAAAACTGTTTTTT. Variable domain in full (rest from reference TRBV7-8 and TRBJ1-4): GAGVSQSPRYKVAKRGQDVALRCDPISGHVSLFWYQQALGQGPEFLTYFQNEAQLDKSGLPSDRFFAERPEGSVSTLKIQRTQQEDSAVYLCASSLPRGREEKLFFGSGTQLSVL.

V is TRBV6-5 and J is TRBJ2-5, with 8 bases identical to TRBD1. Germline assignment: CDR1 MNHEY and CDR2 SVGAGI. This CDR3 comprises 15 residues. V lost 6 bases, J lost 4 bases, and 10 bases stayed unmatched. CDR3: CASSYARGLIETQYF. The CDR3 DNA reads TGTGCCAGCAGCTACGCCAGGGGGCTAATAGAGACCCAGTACTTC.

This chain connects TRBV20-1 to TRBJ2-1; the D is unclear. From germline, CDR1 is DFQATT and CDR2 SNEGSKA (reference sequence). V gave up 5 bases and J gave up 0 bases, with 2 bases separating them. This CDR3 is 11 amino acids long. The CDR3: CSALSYNEQFF. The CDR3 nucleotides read TGCAGTGCTCTCTCCTACAATGAGCAGTTCTTC.

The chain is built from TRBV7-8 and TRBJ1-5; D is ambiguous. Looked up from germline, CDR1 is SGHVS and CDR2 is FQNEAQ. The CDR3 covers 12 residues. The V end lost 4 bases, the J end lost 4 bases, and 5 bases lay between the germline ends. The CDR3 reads CASSYMNQPQHF. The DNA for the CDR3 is TGTGCCAGCAGCTACATGAATCAGCCCCAGCATTTT.

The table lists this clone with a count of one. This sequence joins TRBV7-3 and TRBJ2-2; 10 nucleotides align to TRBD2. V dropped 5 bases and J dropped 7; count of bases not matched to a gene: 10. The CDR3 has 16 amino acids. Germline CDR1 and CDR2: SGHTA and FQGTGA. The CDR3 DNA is TGTGCCAGCAGCGGTAGCGGGGGGCCCACCGGCGGGGAGCTGTTTTTT. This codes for CASSGSGGPTGGELFF.

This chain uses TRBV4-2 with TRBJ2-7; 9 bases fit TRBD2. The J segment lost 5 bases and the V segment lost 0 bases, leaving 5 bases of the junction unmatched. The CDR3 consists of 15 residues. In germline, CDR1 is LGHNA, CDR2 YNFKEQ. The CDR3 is CASSQDASGANEQYF. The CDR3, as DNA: TGTGCCAGCAGCCAAGACGCTAGCGGGGCCAACGAGCAGTACTTC.

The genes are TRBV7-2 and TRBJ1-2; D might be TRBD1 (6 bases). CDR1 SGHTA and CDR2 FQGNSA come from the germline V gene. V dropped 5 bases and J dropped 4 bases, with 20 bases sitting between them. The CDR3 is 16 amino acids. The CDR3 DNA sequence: TGTGCCAGCAGCCGAACTAGACAGGAGAACCCCTATGGCTACACCTTC. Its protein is CASSRTRQENPYGYTF.

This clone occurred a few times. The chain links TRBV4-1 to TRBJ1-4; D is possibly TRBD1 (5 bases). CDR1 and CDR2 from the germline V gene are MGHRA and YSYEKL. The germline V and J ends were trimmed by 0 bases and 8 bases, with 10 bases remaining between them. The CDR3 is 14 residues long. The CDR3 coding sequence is TGCGCCAGCAGCCAAGAAGGGGAAGGAGAAAAACTGTTTTTT. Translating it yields CASSQEGEGEKLFF.

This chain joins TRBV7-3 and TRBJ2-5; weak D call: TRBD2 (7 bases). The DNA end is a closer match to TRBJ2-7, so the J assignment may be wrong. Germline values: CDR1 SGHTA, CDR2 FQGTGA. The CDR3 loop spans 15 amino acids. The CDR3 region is CASSFGVAGASEQYF. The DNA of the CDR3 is TGTGCCAGCAGCTTTGGGGTCGCGGGGGCGAGCGAGCAGTACTTC.

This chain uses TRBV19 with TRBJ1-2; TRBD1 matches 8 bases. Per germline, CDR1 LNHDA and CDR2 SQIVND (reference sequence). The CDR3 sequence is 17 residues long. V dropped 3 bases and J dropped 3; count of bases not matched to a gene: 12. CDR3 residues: CASSIPPGQGGDYGYTF. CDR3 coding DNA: TGTGCCAGTAGTATTCCCCCCGGACAGGGAGGGGACTATGGCTACACCTTC.

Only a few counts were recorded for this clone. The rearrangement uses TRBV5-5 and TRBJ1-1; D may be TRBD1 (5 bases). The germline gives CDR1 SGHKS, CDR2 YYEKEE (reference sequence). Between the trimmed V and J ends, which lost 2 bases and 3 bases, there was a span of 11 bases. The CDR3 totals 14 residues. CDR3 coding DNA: TGTGCCAGCAGCTTCCCCGGGGGAGACACTGAAGCTTTCTTT. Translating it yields CASSFPGGDTEAFF. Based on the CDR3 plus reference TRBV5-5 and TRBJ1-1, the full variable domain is DAGVTQSPTHLIKTRGQQVTLRCSPISGHKSVSWYQQVLGQGPQFIFQYYEKEERGRGNFPDRFSARQFPNYSSELNVNALLLGDSALYLCASSFPGGDTEAFFGQGTRLTVV.

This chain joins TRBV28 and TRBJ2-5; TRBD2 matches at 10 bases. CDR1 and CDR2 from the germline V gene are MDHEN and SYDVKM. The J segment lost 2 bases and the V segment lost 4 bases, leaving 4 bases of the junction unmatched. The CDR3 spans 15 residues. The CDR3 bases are TGTGCCAGCAGTTCCTTAGCGGGGGGTCAAGAGACCCAGTACTTC. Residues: CASSSLAGGQETQYF.

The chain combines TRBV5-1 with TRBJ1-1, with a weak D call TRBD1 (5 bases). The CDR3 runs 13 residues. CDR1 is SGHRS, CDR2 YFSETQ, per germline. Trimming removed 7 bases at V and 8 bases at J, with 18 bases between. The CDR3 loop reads CASAADLGREAFF. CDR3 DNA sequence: TGCGCCAGCGCGGCTGATCTGGGGCGGGAAGCTTTCTTT.

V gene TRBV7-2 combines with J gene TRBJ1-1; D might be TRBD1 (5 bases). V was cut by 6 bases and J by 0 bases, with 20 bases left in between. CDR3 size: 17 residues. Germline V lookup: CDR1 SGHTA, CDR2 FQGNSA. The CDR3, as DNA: TGTGCCAGCAGTGGTGAAAGGGGAAGTGCCCTGAACACTGAAGCTTTCTTT. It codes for CASSGERGSALNTEAFF. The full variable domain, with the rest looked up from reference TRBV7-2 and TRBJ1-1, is GAGVSQSPSNKVTEKGKDVELRCDPISGHTALYWYRQSLGQGLEFLIYFQGNSAPDKSGLPSDRFSAERTGGSVSTLTIQRTQQEDSAVYLCASSGERGSALNTEAFFGQGTRLTVV.

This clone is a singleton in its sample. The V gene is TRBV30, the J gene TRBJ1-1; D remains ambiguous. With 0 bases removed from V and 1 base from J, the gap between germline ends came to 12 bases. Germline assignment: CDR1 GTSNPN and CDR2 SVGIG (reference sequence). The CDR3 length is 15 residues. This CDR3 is CAWSVLLEGNTEAFF. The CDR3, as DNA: TGTGCCTGGAGTGTACTACTCGAGGGGAACACTGAAGCTTTCTTT.

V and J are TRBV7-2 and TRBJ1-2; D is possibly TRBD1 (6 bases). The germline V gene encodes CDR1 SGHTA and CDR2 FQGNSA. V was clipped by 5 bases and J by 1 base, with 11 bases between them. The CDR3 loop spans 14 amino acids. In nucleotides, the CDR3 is TGTGCCAGCAGCACCACAGGGAGTAACTATGGCTACACCTTC. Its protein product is CASSTTGSNYGYTF. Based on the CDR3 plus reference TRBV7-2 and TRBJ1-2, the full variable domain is GAGVSQSPSNKVTEKGKDVELRCDPISGHTALYWYRQSLGQGLEFLIYFQGNSAPDKSGLPSDRFSAERTGGSVSTLTIQRTQQEDSAVYLCASSTTGSNYGYTFGSGTRLTVV.

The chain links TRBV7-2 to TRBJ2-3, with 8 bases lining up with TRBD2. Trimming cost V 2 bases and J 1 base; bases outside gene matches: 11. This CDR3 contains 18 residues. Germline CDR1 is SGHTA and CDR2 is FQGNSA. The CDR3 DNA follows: TGTGCCAGCAGCTTACGGGCGGGGGGCCCCACGGGCACAGATACGCAGTATTTT. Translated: CASSLRAGGPTGTDTQYF.

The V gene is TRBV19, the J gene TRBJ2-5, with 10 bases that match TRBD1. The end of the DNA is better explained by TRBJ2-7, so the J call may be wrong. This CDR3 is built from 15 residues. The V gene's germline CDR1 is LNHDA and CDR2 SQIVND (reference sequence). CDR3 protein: CASSPRDRGFYEQYF. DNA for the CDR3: TGTGCCAGTAGTCCTCGGGACAGGGGCTTTTACGAGCAGTACTTC.

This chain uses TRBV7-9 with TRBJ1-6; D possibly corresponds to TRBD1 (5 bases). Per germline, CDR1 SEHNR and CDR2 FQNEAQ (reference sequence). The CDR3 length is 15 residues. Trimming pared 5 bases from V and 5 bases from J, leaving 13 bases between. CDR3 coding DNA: TGTGCCAGCAGCCAGGGTGGGCGAAATAATTCACCCCTCCACTTT. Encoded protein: CASSQGGRNNSPLHF.

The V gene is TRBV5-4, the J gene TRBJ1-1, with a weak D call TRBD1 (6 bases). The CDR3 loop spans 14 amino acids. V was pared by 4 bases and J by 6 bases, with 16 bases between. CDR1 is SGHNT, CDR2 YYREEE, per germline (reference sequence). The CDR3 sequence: CASSGGARGPEAFF. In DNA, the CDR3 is TGTGCCAGCAGCGGGGGGGCCAGGGGCCCTGAAGCTTTCTTT.

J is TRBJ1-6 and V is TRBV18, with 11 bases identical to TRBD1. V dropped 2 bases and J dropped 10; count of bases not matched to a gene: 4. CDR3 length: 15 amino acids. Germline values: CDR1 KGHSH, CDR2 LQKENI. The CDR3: CASSPEGTGGSPLHF. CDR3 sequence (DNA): TGTGCCAGCTCACCAGAGGGGACAGGGGGATCACCCCTCCACTTT.

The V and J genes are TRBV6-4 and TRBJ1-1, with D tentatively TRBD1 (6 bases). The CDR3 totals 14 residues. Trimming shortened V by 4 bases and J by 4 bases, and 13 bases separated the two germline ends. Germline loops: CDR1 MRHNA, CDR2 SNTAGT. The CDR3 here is CASSAGTIATEAFF. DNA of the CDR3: TGTGCCAGCAGTGCCGGGACAATCGCCACTGAAGCTTTCTTT.

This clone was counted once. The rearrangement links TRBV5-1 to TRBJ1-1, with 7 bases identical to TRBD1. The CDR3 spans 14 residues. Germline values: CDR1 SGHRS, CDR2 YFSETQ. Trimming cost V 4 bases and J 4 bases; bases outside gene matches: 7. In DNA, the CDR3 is TGCGCCAGCAGCCCAGACAGGGTAAGCACTGAAGCTTTCTTT. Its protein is CASSPDRVSTEAFF.

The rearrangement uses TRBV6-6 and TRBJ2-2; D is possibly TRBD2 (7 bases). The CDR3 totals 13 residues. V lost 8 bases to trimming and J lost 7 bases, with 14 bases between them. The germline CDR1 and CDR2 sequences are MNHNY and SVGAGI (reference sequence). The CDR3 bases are TGTGCCAGCTGGGCAGGGGAGGGCGGGGAGCTGTTTTTT. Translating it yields CASWAGEGGELFF.

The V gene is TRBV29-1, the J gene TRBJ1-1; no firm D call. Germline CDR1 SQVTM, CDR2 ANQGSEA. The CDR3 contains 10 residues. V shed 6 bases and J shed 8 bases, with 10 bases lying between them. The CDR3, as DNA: TGCAGCGTCTTGACACCGGAAGCTTTCTTT. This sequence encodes CSVLTPEAFF.

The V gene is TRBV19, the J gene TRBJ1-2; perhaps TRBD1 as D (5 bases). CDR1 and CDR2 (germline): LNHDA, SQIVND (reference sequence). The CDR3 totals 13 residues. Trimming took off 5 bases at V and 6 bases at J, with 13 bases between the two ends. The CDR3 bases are TGTGCCAGTAGTTCCACAGGAGATAATGGCTACACCTTC. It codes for CASSSTGDNGYTF.

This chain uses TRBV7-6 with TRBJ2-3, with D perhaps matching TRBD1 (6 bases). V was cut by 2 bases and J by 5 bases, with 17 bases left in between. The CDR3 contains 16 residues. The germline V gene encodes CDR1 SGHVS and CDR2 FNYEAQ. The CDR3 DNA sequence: TGTGCCAGCAGCTTACTCCAGGGGCGCATTGGAGATACGCAGTATTTT. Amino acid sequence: CASSLLQGRIGDTQYF.

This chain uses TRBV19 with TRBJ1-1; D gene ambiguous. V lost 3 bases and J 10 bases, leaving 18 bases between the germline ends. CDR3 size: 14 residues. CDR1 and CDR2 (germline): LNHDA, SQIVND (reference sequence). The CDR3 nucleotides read TGTGCCAGTAGTATGCAAAGAGGATCAGAAGTAGCTTTCTTT. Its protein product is CASSMQRGSEVAFF. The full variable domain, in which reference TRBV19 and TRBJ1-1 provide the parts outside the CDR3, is DGGITQSPKYLFRKEGQNVTLSCEQNLNHDAMYWYRQDPGQGLRLIYYSQIVNDFQKGDIAEGYSVSREKKESFPLTVTSAQKNPTAFYLCASSMQRGSEVAFFGQGTRLTVV.

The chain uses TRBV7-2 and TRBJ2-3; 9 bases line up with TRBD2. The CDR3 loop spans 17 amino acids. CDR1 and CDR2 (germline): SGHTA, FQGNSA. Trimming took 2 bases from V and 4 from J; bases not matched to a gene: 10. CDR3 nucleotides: TGTGCCAGCAGCTTACTGGCGGGGGGGTCCTGGCCAGATACGCAGTATTTT. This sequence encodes CASSLLAGGSWPDTQYF.

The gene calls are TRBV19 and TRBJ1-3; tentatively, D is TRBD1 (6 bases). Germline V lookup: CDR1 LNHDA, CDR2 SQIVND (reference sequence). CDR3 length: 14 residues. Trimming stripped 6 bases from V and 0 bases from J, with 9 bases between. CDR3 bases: TGTGCCAGTAGCGGGGGGGCCTCTGGAAACACCATATATTTT. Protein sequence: CASSGGASGNTIYF.